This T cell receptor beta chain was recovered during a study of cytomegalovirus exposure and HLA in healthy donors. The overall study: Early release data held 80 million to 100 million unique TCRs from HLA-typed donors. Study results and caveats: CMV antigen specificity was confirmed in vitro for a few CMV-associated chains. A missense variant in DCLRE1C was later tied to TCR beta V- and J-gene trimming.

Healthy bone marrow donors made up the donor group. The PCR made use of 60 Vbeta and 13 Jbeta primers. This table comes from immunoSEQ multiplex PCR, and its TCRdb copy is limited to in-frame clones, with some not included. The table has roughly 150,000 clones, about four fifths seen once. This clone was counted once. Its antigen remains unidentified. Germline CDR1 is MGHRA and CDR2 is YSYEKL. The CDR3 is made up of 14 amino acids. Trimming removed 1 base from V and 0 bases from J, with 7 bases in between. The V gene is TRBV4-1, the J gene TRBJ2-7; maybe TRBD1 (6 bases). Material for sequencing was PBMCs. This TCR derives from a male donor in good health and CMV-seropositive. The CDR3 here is CASSQGQVSYEQYF. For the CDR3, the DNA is TGCGCCAGCAGCCAAGGACAGGTCTCCTACGAGCAGTACTTC.